This T cell receptor (beta chain) appears in the sequencing data of a study of STAT3 mutations in large granular lymphocyte leukemia. Study-level background: Canonical activating STAT3 mutations were detected in roughly half of the longitudinally sequenced T-LGLL patients. More than half of T-LGLL patients received immunosuppressive therapy.

CDR1 is MDHEN, CDR2 SYDVKM, per germline. The CDR3 totals 15 residues. The V and J ends lost 6 bases and 1 base, in that order; junction bases with no gene match: 8. Study results and limitations: Clonal expansion was inferred from other time points because no sample existed at each clone's first appearance. In about 30% of the 18 patients, new TCR clonotypes emerged after therapy. In T-cell large granular lymphocyte leukemia, about half of patients showed multiple immunodominant subclonotypes.

A remark on this clone: Its specificity is unknown.

Assay: immunoSEQ multiplex PCR; the TCRdb copy retains only in-frame clones and omits some. The sample shows about 42,000 clones, around 80% of them seen only once. The rearrangement links TRBV28 to TRBJ2-5, with TRBD1 identical over 7 bases. The sequence came from a human donor with T large granular lymphocyte leukemia. Some clones in this sample may be carry-over from other donors' samples. The sample taken for sequencing was PBMCs. The DNA of the CDR3 is TGTGCCAGCAGGCCCGACAGGGTAACCCAAGAGACCCAGTACTTC. Translated, it gives CASRPDRVTQETQYF.